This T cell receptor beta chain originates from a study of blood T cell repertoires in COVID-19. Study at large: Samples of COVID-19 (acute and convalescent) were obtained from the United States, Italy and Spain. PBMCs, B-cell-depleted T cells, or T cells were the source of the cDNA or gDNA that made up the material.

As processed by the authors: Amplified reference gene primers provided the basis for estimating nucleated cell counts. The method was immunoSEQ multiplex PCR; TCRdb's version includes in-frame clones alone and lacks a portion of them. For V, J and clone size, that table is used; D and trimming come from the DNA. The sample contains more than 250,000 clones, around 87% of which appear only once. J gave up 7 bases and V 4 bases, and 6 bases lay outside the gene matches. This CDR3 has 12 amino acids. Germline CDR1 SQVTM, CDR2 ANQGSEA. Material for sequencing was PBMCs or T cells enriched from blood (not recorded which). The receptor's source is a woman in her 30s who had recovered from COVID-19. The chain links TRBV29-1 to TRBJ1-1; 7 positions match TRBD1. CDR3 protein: CSVAPQGIEAFF. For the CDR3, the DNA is TGCAGCGTTGCTCCACAGGGGATTGAAGCTTTCTTT. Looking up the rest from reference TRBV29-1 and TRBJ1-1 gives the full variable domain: SAVISQKPSRDICQRGTSLTIQCQVDSQVTMMFWYRQQPGQSLTLIATANQGSEATYESGFVIDKFPISRPNLTFSTLTVSNMSPEDSSIYLCSVAPQGIEAFFGQGTRLTVV.